This TCR beta chain was captured by sequencing in a study of blood T cells in healthy people across ages (dated by TCRdb to between 2015 and 2016). A note on the overall study: Template switching captured roughly one uniquely barcoded TCR beta cDNA molecule per two T cells in model experiments. The study measured age-related changes in TCR beta repertoire diversity using deep sequencing normalized with unique cDNA molecular identifiers. Donors were grouped into four age groups: young (average about 15 years), middle-aged (roughly 38), aged (roughly 67) and long-lived (around 82). To avoid experimental bias, donors of different ages were spread randomly across the sequencing lanes. Two additional independent replicas of 1 million unique cDNA reads from the same blood draw were analyzed for two donors (one aged 18 to 30 and one aged 80 or older). Summary of the overall study and its limitations: Compared with the aged group, the long-lived group had more naive CD4+ T cells, fewer expanded clones and increased TCR diversity, suggesting age selection. Since profiling was done on bulk unsorted PBMCs, naive and antigen-experienced compartments could not be conclusively compared. Observed TCR beta diversity per million T cells fell roughly linearly with age, and a significant reduction was already apparent by age around 44. Because the CMV infection status of the donors was unknown, age-related changes in expanded clonotypes may potentially have been confounded. The percentage of naive T cells measured by flow cytometry correlated strongly with observed TCR beta diversity. Estimates of total diversity based on one million sequenced T cells were regarded as lower bounds and as underestimates.

Cut back by 8 bases and 2 bases, the V and J ends lie 16 bases apart. Inclusive of the bounding cysteine and phenylalanine, the CDR3 is 13 residues long. Only the CDR3 portion is preserved as DNA: 39 bases, with reading frame beginning at the first base. According to the germline V gene (reference sequence), CDR1 reads DFQATT and CDR2 reads SNEGSKA. This clonotype was observed a few times. The antigen it recognizes is unknown. The input lacks base qualities; no much larger clone sits a single base away. Libraries were prepared through 5' RACE. The reads were generated on an Illumina HiSeq 2500. A second PCR of roughly 7 to 12 cycles was performed with a sample-barcoded 5' primer and a J-beta primer mix. A unique molecular identifier was introduced onto each TCR beta cDNA molecule by a template-switch 5' adaptor carrying 12 random nucleotides. At least 2.5 million CDR3-containing paired-end reads were obtained from each sample. The Mint cDNA synthesis kit, primed by a TRBC-specific oligonucleotide, was used to synthesize first-strand cDNA from all RNA. Following uracil-DNA glycosylase treatment, a first 18-cycle PCR with universal primers M1SS and BC2_uni_R was performed on all cDNA. Per the authors' processing: Each sample was normalized by randomly selecting 1 million high-quality reads, each carrying a distinct molecular identifier. Reads sharing molecular identifiers were discarded rather than binned into consensus sequences. MiTCR, with a Q25 quality threshold and the strictest error-elimination algorithm, was used for CDR3 identification, clonotype clustering and error correction. A nonparametric unseen species model with Euler transformation was used to estimate a lower bound on total TCR beta diversity. The raw public data were reprocessed by TCRdb itself: fastp quality trimming at Q25, MiXCR clonotype calling, in-frame beta chains only. Each entry is one CDR3 protein sequence, shown with its most common DNA and genes. The V and J calls and clone size come from TCRdb's table, not from the authors' own analysis. Across this sample there are almost 1 million distinct CDR3 sequences, with just over 50% seen only once. 20% to 25% of the sample is in the top ten clones.

Systemically healthy Caucasian individuals from Russia, roughly 40 in total and aged about 6 to 95 years, were included as donors. Approximately 9.7 milliliters of peripheral blood were drawn from each donor into EDTA-treated Vacutainer tubes. PBMCs were isolated by Ficoll-Paque density-gradient centrifugation, with at least 6 million obtained per sample. Total RNA, at least 6 micrograms per sample, was extracted from PBMCs with Trizol reagent. For every donor, flow cytometry on a PBMC aliquot measured the percentage of naive CD45RAhigh/CD27high T cells. This chain is built from TRBV20-1 and TRBJ2-7; a confident D gene designation cannot be given. Specimen: blood. The sequence came from an older woman in good health. The CDR3 sequence is CSLGGLQTYEQYF. The bases are TGCAGTCTAGGTGGGTTACAGACCTACGAGCAGTACTTC.